This T cell receptor (beta chain) was recovered during a study of blood T cell repertoires in COVID-19. Study information: T cells, B-cell-depleted T cells, or PBMCs provided the cDNA or gDNA that served as material.

CDR3 size: 17 residues. V was clipped by 2 bases and J by 0 bases, with 14 bases between them. Germline loops: CDR1 MNHGY, CDR2 SAAAGT. Original processing notes: Nucleated cell counts were estimated from reference gene primer amplification. Generated by immunoSEQ multiplex PCR, the TCRdb table keeps only in-frame clones and is missing some. V and J calls and clone size come straight from that table; D and trimming were deduced from the DNA. Of some 300,000 clones listed, 80% to 90% are singletons. The Seattle patients, enrolled during active infection, were followed longitudinally. The chain recombines TRBV6-8 with TRBJ1-5, with a tentative D call TRBD1 (5 bases). Sample: peripheral blood. The TCR comes from a woman aged 45-65 years with COVID-19, enrolled during active disease. CDR3 in DNA: TGTGCCAGCAGTTACCCAAGTCCGACAGTTAGCAATCAGCCCCAGCATTTT. Protein: CASSYPSPTVSNQPQHF.